One and the same sample provided the 16 T cell receptor beta chains below, sequenced in a study of T cell responses to AZD1222 COVID-19 vaccine. The assay was immunoSEQ multiplex PCR, and TCRdb's table has in-frame clones only and misses some. The repertoire includes more than 95,000 clones, 87% of them detected once, and around 7.5% sits in the top ten. The sequences come from peripheral blood, collected on day 0 of AZD1222 vaccination. These receptors came from an adult in good health.

V is TRBV5-4 and J is TRBJ2-6, with a tentative D call TRBD1 (5 bases). The CDR3 is made up of 15 amino acids. V lost 5 bases and J 4 bases, leaving 13 bases between the germline ends. Per the germline V gene, CDR1 is SGHNT and CDR2 is YYREEE (reference sequence). This CDR3 reads CASSWGLPGANVLTF. Written as DNA, the CDR3 is TGTGCCAGCAGTTGGGGCCTCCCCGGGGCCAACGTCCTGACTTTC.

The J gene is TRBJ2-1, the V gene TRBV24-1; 7 bases fit TRBD2. Germline V CDR1 and CDR2: KGHDR, SFDVKD. The CDR3 covers 14 residues. With 5 bases clipped from V and 10 bases from J, the junction kept 10 bases outside the gene matches. CDR3 nucleotide sequence: TGTGCCACCAGTGCGCGCGGGAGTGGTGTCGAGCAGTTCTTC. Translated: CATSARGSGVEQFF.

CDR3 residues: CAISKTGDTEAFF. CDR3 nucleotides: TGTGCCATCAGTAAGACAGGGGACACTGAAGCTTTCTTT. This sequence joins TRBV10-3 and TRBJ1-1, with 8 bases matching TRBD1. This CDR3 spans 13 amino acids. The trim removed 5 bases at V and 3 bases at J, leaving 2 bases unmatched. Germline-derived CDR1 and CDR2 are ENHRY and SYGVKD.

The chain recombines TRBV5-8 with TRBJ1-1; weak D call: TRBD1 (5 bases). CDR3 length: 14 residues. Germline V gives CDR1 SGHTS, CDR2 YDEGEE. Trimming took off 0 bases at V and 3 bases at J, with 9 bases between the two ends. DNA for the CDR3: TGTGCCAGCAGCTTGGGCAGGGTTTACACTGAAGCTTTCTTT. This encodes CASSLGRVYTEAFF.

CDR3 region: CASSLWEGAYEQYF. The CDR3 coding sequence is TGTGCCAGCAGTTTATGGGAGGGGGCCTACGAGCAGTACTTC. The genes are TRBV27 and TRBJ2-7; possibly TRBD2 for D (7 bases). The CDR3 length is 14 residues. CDR1 and CDR2 from the germline V gene are MNHEY and SMNVEV (reference sequence). The V and J ends lost 1 base and 2 bases respectively, with 9 bases between them.

The chain uses TRBV19 and TRBJ1-5, with D unresolved. This CDR3 is built from 13 residues. Looked up from germline, CDR1 is LNHDA and CDR2 is SQIVND (reference sequence). V gave up 6 bases and J gave up 4 bases, with 10 bases separating them. CDR3 amino acids: CASRSSQNQPQHF. The CDR3 nucleotides are TGTGCCAGTAGATCGAGCCAAAATCAGCCCCAGCATTTT.

The chain is built from TRBV7-6 and TRBJ2-2, with TRBD1 as a possible D gene (5 bases). The V and J ends lost 5 bases and 0 bases respectively, with 7 bases between them. Germline CDR1 SGHVS, CDR2 FNYEAQ. The CDR3 consists of 14 residues. The DNA of the CDR3 is TGTGCCAGCAGCGTACAGGCGAACACCGGGGAGCTGTTTTTT. The encoded protein is CASSVQANTGELFF.

The chain couples TRBV28 to TRBJ1-4, with D hard to call. Germline V CDR1 and CDR2: MDHEN, SYDVKM. V shed 1 base and J shed 12 bases, with 12 bases lying between them. The CDR3 spans 13 residues. The CDR3 bases are TGTGCCAGCAGTTTATTCGGCGGTTTGGAACTGTTTTTT. Translation gives CASSLFGGLELFF.

The rearrangement uses TRBV9 and TRBJ2-1, with a tentative D call TRBD2 (6 bases). From germline, CDR1 is SGDLS and CDR2 YYNGEE. The V gene lost 0 bases and the J gene lost 0 bases, with 13 bases spanning the gap. The CDR3 loop spans 17 amino acids. In nucleotides, the CDR3 is TGTGCCAGCAGCGTAGAGCTAGCGCCGAGCTCCTACAATGAGCAGTTCTTC. This translates into CASSVELAPSSYNEQFF.

Only one count was recorded for this clone. CDR3 residues: CASRSGDQPQHF. As DNA, the CDR3 is TGTGCCAGCAGGAGTGGGGATCAGCCCCAGCATTTT. The chain joins TRBV6-5 to TRBJ1-5; D uncertain. V shed 6 bases and J shed 5 bases, with 8 bases lying between them. The CDR3 spans 12 residues. The germline V gene encodes CDR1 MNHEY and CDR2 SVGAGI.

Worth noting for this clone: The same CDR3 is also encoded by other DNA sequences in this sample. The rearrangement uses TRBV5-1 and TRBJ1-4; D is ambiguous. This CDR3 comprises 12 residues. V lost 6 bases and J 5 bases, leaving 8 bases between the germline ends. Germline-derived CDR1 and CDR2 are SGHRS and YFSETQ. CDR3 in DNA: TGCGCCAGCAAGGACCAGAATGAAAAACTGTTTTTT. It is translated as CASKDQNEKLFF. The whole variable domain, remainder taken from reference TRBV5-1 and TRBJ1-4, is KAGVTQTPRYLIKTRGQQVTLSCSPISGHRSVSWYQQTPGQGLQFLFEYFSETQRNKGNFPGRFSGRQFSNSRSEMNVSTLELGDSALYLCASKDQNEKLFFGSGTQLSVL.

This chain connects TRBV5-4 to TRBJ1-5; TRBD1 might be the D (5 bases). Germline CDR1 and CDR2: SGHNT and YYREEE (reference sequence). V lost 4 bases to trimming and J lost 4 bases, with 12 bases between them. CDR3 length: 14 residues. CDR3 amino acids: CASSLRGRNQPQHF. Here the CDR3 DNA reads TGTGCCAGCAGCCTAAGGGGTCGAAATCAGCCCCAGCATTTT.

The chain links TRBV24-1 to TRBJ2-3; D gene ambiguous. Per the germline V gene, CDR1 is KGHDR and CDR2 is SFDVKD. Trimming shortened V by 4 bases and J by 2 bases, and 9 bases separated the two germline ends. This CDR3 contains 14 residues. CDR3 region: CATSDHPLTDTQYF. The CDR3 DNA is TGTGCCACCAGTGACCATCCTCTCACAGATACGCAGTATTTT.

In DNA form, the CDR3 reads TGTGCCAGCAGCTTAGGGGCCGCGATCTACGAGCAGTACTTC. Protein sequence: CASSLGAAIYEQYF. V and J are TRBV7-2 and TRBJ2-7; D not resolved. The CDR3 is 14 amino acids. The germline V gene encodes CDR1 SGHTA and CDR2 FQGNSA. V lost 1 base and J lost 3, with 10 bases in between.

This CDR3 is CASAVGGAVTQYF. The CDR3 bases are TGTGCTAGTGCAGTCGGGGGGGCAGTTACCCAGTACTTC. The rearrangement uses TRBV12-5 and TRBJ2-5; 8 nucleotides agree with TRBD2. The CDR3 has 13 residues. Looked up from germline, CDR1 is LGHNT and CDR2 is FRNRAP. Unmatched junction bases numbered 9, after V lost 7 bases and J lost 8 bases.

This clone has a count of ten or more. The chain has TRBV6-4 and TRBJ1-1; D is ambiguous. The V end was cut by 7 bases, the J end by 1 base, with 4 bases between. The CDR3 runs to 11 residues. Germline V lookup: CDR1 MRHNA, CDR2 SNTAGT. The CDR3 sequence: CASIRNTEAFF. The CDR3 DNA follows: TGTGCCAGCATCCGGAACACTGAAGCTTTCTTT.